The 29 T cell receptor beta chains listed next were all sequenced from one sample in a study of T cell clonality in common variable immunodeficiency. General observations from the study: Common variable immunodeficiency TCR beta sequences reportedly had fewer deletions and N-nucleotide insertions.

No antigen has been identified for these receptors. Data came from immunoSEQ multiplex PCR; TCRdb stores just in-frame clones and leaves some out. The specimen has 25,000 to 35,000 clones, none found just once. Material: peripheral blood mononuclear cells. The receptor source for this set is a human donor with common variable immunodeficiency.

This clone was recorded at least ten times. The read gets to within 3 residues of the CDR3 end, and the germline J gene fills in the rest. The chain has TRBV6-1 and TRBJ2-5; D is perhaps TRBD2 (5 bases). CDR3 length: 13 amino acids. Trimming left V 2 bases short and J 4 bases short, with 8 bases between. Germline V gene data show CDR1 as MNHNS and CDR2 as SASEGT. CDR3 amino acids: CASSEHRGETQYF. The CDR3 bases that were read are TGTGCCAGCAGTGAACACCGGGGAGAGACC.

This clone has a count of ten or more. The CDR3 goes on 3 residues after the read ends, and that part is filled in from the germline J gene. This chain links TRBV20-1 with TRBJ2-5; TRBD2 matches 7 bases. The V and J ends lost 1 base and 4 bases, in that order; junction bases with no gene match: 0. This CDR3 comprises 12 residues. Per the germline V gene, CDR1 is DFQATT and CDR2 is SNEGSKA (reference sequence). The sequenced part of the CDR3 DNA is TGCAGTGCTAGAGGGGGGGGAGAGACC. Amino acid sequence: CSARGGGET. The full CDR3 protein reads CSARGGGETQYF.

This clone was picked up a small number of times. From the germline J gene comes the end of the CDR3, since the read stops 3 residues before it. This chain joins TRBV11-2 and TRBJ1-1, with D tentatively TRBD1 (5 bases). The CDR3 spans 15 residues. Trimming left V 10 bases short and J 4 bases short, with 22 bases between. CDR1 SGHAT and CDR2 FQNNGV come from the germline V gene. The covered CDR3 bases are TGTGCCACCAATCCCATCTGGGGGGGGGTCACTGAA. Translating gives CATNPIWGGVTE. In full, the CDR3 is CATNPIWGGVTEAFF.

This clone has at least ten counts. The read finishes 3 residues shy of the CDR3 end, and the germline J gene is used to complete it. This chain links TRBV7-2 with TRBJ2-1; 9 nucleotides align to TRBD2. Germline values: CDR1 SGHTA, CDR2 FQGNSA. Germline trimming cut 3 bases from V and 6 bases from J; bases unmatched to any gene: 3. CDR3 length: 14 residues. CDR3 sequence reads: CASSFGLAFNEQFF. The DNA read from the CDR3 is TGTGCCAGCAGCTTCGGACTAGCGTTCAATGAG.

This clone was picked up many times. CDR3 DNA (partial): TGCGCCAGCAGCTTCTCCGGGACAGGGGACTACGAG. It encodes CASSFSGTGDYE. The full CDR3 protein reads CASSFSGTGDYEQYF. The genes are TRBV5-1 and TRBJ2-7, with 10 bases lining up with TRBD1. Coverage ceases 3 residues before the CDR3 finishes, and the germline J gene fills in the end. CDR3 length equals 15 residues. Trimming removed 2 bases from V and 3 bases from J; junction bases left unmatched: 5. The germline CDR1 and CDR2 sequences are SGHRS and YFSETQ.

At least ten counts were recorded for this clone. The read terminates 3 residues before the CDR3 end, so the remaining end is supplied by the germline J gene. The gene calls are TRBV5-1 and TRBJ2-3; tentative D call: TRBD2 (6 bases). Germline CDR1 SGHRS, CDR2 YFSETQ. V dropped 2 bases and J dropped 2 bases, with 18 bases sitting between them. This CDR3 comprises 17 residues. Partial CDR3 DNA: TGCGCCAGCAGCTTTTATACTAGTAGCGGAAACACAGATACG. It yields the protein CASSFYTSSGNTDT. In full, the CDR3 reads CASSFYTSSGNTDTQYF.

On this clone itself: Coverage ceases 3 residues before the CDR3 finishes, and the germline J gene fills in the end. The sample carries other DNA sequences with the same CDR3. V gene TRBV19 combines with J gene TRBJ1-5; D might be TRBD1 (5 bases). V dropped 6 bases and J dropped 7 bases, with 19 bases sitting between them. CDR1 and CDR2 (germline): LNHDA, SQIVND (reference sequence). The CDR3 loop spans 15 amino acids. The part of the CDR3 DNA that was read is TGTGCCAGTAGAGAAGGCCTGGGGGGTGTGCAGCCC. It specifies CASREGLGGVQP. The entire CDR3 is CASREGLGGVQPQHF.

This clone came up many times. The read ends 3 residues early relative to the CDR3; the germline J gene fills the gap. The chain joins TRBV19 to TRBJ2-7, with D unresolved. Germline V gives CDR1 LNHDA, CDR2 SQIVND (reference sequence). This CDR3 contains 13 residues. V was shortened by 5 bases and J by 3 bases, with 11 bases between the two germline ends. CDR3 loop: CASSATLHYEQYF. The sequenced part of the CDR3 DNA is TGTGCCAGTAGTGCTACCCTCCACTACGAG.

With respect to this clone: The CDR3 is cut off 3 residues early in the read; its end comes from the germline J gene. The V and J genes are TRBV18 and TRBJ2-7; possible D gene TRBD1, 6 bases. The germline gives CDR1 KGHSH, CDR2 LQKENI. V shed 5 bases and J shed 4 bases, with 9 bases lying between them. This CDR3 comprises 12 residues. The part of the CDR3 DNA that was read is TGTGCCAGCTCATCACAGGGTTACGAG. Amino acids: CASSSQGYE. The whole CDR3 is CASSSQGYEQYF.

This clone showed up many times. The read gets to within 3 residues of the CDR3 end, and the germline J gene fills in the rest. V gene TRBV20-1 combines with J gene TRBJ1-1; possible D gene TRBD1, 5 bases. There are 13 residues in the CDR3. V lost 6 bases to trimming and J lost 0 bases, with 11 bases between them. From germline, CDR1 is DFQATT and CDR2 SNEGSKA (reference sequence). CDR3 DNA (partial): TGCAGTGCCAGGACAAGCATGAACACTGAA. Amino acid sequence: CSARTSMNTE. The complete CDR3 protein is CSARTSMNTEAFF.

At least ten counts were recorded for this clone. Read coverage stops 3 residues before the CDR3 terminus; the germline J gene supplies the remainder. J is TRBJ2-7 and V is TRBV28; tentatively, D is TRBD1 (5 bases). V gave up 5 bases and J gave up 3 bases, with 8 bases separating them. The CDR3 extends over 12 amino acids. Germline assignment: CDR1 MDHEN and CDR2 SYDVKM. The chain's CDR3 is CASSITGYEQYF. CDR3 bases read: TGTGCCAGCAGTATTACAGGCTACGAG.

This clone was seen ten or more times. The CDR3 end falls 3 residues outside the read, so it is completed with the germline J gene. This rearrangement joins TRBV20-1 to TRBJ2-7; 8 nucleotides match TRBD2. The germline V gene encodes CDR1 DFQATT and CDR2 SNEGSKA (reference sequence). V lost 6 bases to trimming and J lost 1 base; unmatched junction nucleotides: 8. The CDR3 spans 14 residues. The part of the CDR3 DNA that was read is TGCAGTGCCCATTCGGGACTAGGTTCCTACGAG. It translates to CSAHSGLGSYE. The full CDR3 sequence reads CSAHSGLGSYEQYF.

This clone was recorded many times. This chain's CDR3 is CAISDPSVTGAADSPLHF. The sequenced part of the CDR3 DNA is TGTGCCATCAGTGACCCGAGTGTGACAGGGGCCGCTGATTCACCC. The rearrangement links TRBV10-3 to TRBJ1-6; 8 bases are shared with TRBD1. The CDR3 end is not reached by the read, which stops 3 residues before it; the germline J gene fills it in. The CDR3 is 18 residues long. The germline CDR1 and CDR2 sequences are ENHRY and SYGVKD. V was clipped by 3 bases and J by 8 bases; unmatched bases: 15.

This clone was observed many times. Partial CDR3 DNA: TGCGCCAGCAGCGAGGGGAGTAGCTATGGC. Protein sequence: CASSEGSSYG. The full CDR3 reads CASSEGSSYGYTF. The chain links TRBV5-1 to TRBJ1-2; tentative D call: TRBD1 (5 bases). Read sequence stops 3 residues before the CDR3 end, and the germline J gene provides the missing end. V was shortened by 4 bases and J by 4 bases, with 11 bases between the two germline ends. CDR3 length equals 13 residues. Germline assignment: CDR1 SGHRS and CDR2 YFSETQ.

The sample holds many counts of this clone. The read halts 3 residues ahead of the CDR3 end, with the missing end drawn from the germline J gene. The chain has TRBV29-1 and TRBJ2-3; 10 bases line up with TRBD2. Germline V CDR1 and CDR2: SQVTM, ANQGSEA. The V and J ends lost 7 bases and 2 bases, in that order; junction bases with no gene match: 6. The CDR3 totals 14 residues. The DNA read from the CDR3 is TGCAGCGGTCCCGGGACTAGCGACACAGATACG. Translated, it gives CSGPGTSDTDT. The whole CDR3 sequence reads CSGPGTSDTDTQYF.

This clone was seen many times. The read halts 3 residues ahead of the CDR3 end, with the missing end drawn from the germline J gene. This chain connects TRBV7-3 to TRBJ2-5; D may be TRBD2 (5 bases). Trimming took off 5 bases at V and 5 bases at J, with 12 bases between the two ends. Germline values: CDR1 SGHTA, CDR2 FQGTGA. The CDR3 totals 13 residues. The sequenced CDR3 bases are TGTGCCAGCAGCAAATCTAGCCGGGAGACC. As protein: CASSKSSRET. The full CDR3 reads CASSKSSRETQYF.

Ten or more counts support this clone. The missing CDR3 end, 3 residues past where the read stops, is filled in from the germline J gene. The genes are TRBV5-1 and TRBJ2-1; 9 positions match TRBD1. Germline assignment: CDR1 SGHRS and CDR2 YFSETQ. Trimming removed 7 bases from V and 4 bases from J; junction bases left unmatched: 12. CDR3 length: 16 residues. The CDR3 sequence: CASFPEGTGPYNEQFF. The DNA read from the CDR3 is TGCGCCAGCTTCCCTGAGGGGACAGGGCCTTACAATGAG.

Details on this clone: The CDR3 end falls 3 residues outside the read, so it is completed with the germline J gene. This chain joins TRBV20-1 and TRBJ1-2; D is unclear. Deletions cut 5 bases from V and 4 bases from J, with 14 bases between. Germline CDR1 DFQATT, CDR2 SNEGSKA (reference sequence). This CDR3 contains 13 residues. The CDR3 protein is CSAARGGLYGYTF. The CDR3 bases that were read are TGCAGTGCTGCCCGGGGAGGCCTCTATGGC.

This clone was seen a few times. The read halts 3 residues ahead of the CDR3 end, with the missing end drawn from the germline J gene. This chain links TRBV29-1 with TRBJ1-4, with D hard to call. The CDR3 has 15 residues. V lost 7 bases and J 0 bases, leaving 15 bases between the germline ends. The germline CDR1 and CDR2 sequences are SQVTM and ANQGSEA. The CDR3 region is CSAVIQQATNEKLFF. The CDR3 bases that were read are TGCAGCGCTGTTATACAGCAAGCAACTAATGAAAAA.

This clone occurred a few times. The read finishes 3 residues shy of the CDR3 end, and the germline J gene is used to complete it. The rearrangement links TRBV5-1 to TRBJ1-2; tentatively, D is TRBD1 (5 bases). This CDR3 contains 14 residues. V lost 3 bases and J lost 4, with 13 bases in between. CDR1 and CDR2 (germline): SGHRS, YFSETQ. The covered CDR3 bases are TGCGCCAGCAGCTCTCCAGGGAAAAGCTATGGC. Protein sequence: CASSSPGKSYG. The full CDR3 reads CASSSPGKSYGYTF.

Turning to this clone: Sequencing ends 3 residues short of the CDR3 end; the germline J gene provides the rest. The chain joins TRBV7-9 to TRBJ1-6; TRBD1 might be the D (5 bases). Germline-derived CDR1 and CDR2 are SEHNR and FQNEAQ (reference sequence). CDR3 length: 15 residues. The V gene lost 0 bases and the J gene lost 7 bases, with 10 bases spanning the gap. CDR3 in amino acids: CASSLAPGRNSPLHF. The part of the CDR3 DNA that was read is TGTGCCAGCAGCTTAGCCCCAGGGAGGAATTCACCC.

This clone has ten or more counts. The read ends 3 residues early relative to the CDR3; the germline J gene fills the gap. The chain uses TRBV18 and TRBJ2-1; D call uncertain. Germline CDR1 KGHSH, CDR2 LQKENI. V gave up 0 bases and J gave up 2 bases, with 11 bases separating them. The CDR3 is 16 residues long. CDR3: CASSPPGLRTYNEQFF. CDR3 bases read: TGTGCCAGCTCACCACCGGGTTTGCGGACCTACAATGAG.

This clone has a handful of counts. Sequencing ends 3 residues short of the CDR3 end; the germline J gene provides the rest. The chain links TRBV20-1 to TRBJ2-1; 9 nucleotides agree with TRBD2. CDR1 is DFQATT and CDR2 is SNEGSKA in the germline V gene (reference sequence). Unmatched junction bases numbered 4, after V lost 0 bases and J lost 1 base. The CDR3 totals 16 residues. CDR3 region: CSARDTTSGSYNEQFF. The sequenced CDR3 bases are TGCAGTGCTAGAGATACCACTAGCGGGTCCTACAATGAG.

This clone was found many times. The read gets to within 3 residues of the CDR3 end, and the germline J gene fills in the rest. This rearrangement joins TRBV30 to TRBJ2-7; no definite D call. Germline V lookup: CDR1 GTSNPN, CDR2 SVGIG (reference sequence). V gave up 4 bases and J gave up 0 bases, with 13 bases separating them. The CDR3 extends over 14 amino acids. Incomplete CDR3 DNA: TGTGCCTGGAAAAACAACCCGTCCTCCTACGAG. Amino acids: CAWKNNPSSYE. The full CDR3 is CAWKNNPSSYEQYF.

This clone was observed many times. CDR3 sequence: CASSLASEETQYF. The DNA read from the CDR3 is TGTGCCAGCAGCTTAGCGTCAGAAGAGACC. The rearrangement links TRBV7-9 to TRBJ2-5; D uncertain. The read ends 3 residues shy of where the CDR3 ends; the end is completed using the germline J gene. The CDR3 has 13 residues. V dropped 0 bases and J dropped 3 bases, with 5 bases sitting between them. The V gene's germline CDR1 is SEHNR and CDR2 FQNEAQ (reference sequence).

This clone was found a few times. The CDR3 end falls 3 residues outside the read, so it is completed with the germline J gene. This chain links TRBV5-6 with TRBJ2-1; the D call may be TRBD1 or TRBD2 (7 bases each). Germline assignment: CDR1 SGHDT and CDR2 YYEEEE. The V end was cut by 0 bases, the J end by 8 bases, with 12 bases between. The CDR3 contains 14 residues. This CDR3 is CASSLARGRDEQFF. Incomplete CDR3 DNA: TGTGCCAGCAGCTTGGCCAGGGGGAGGGATGAG.

A remark on this clone: The read ends 3 residues shy of where the CDR3 ends; the end is completed using the germline J gene. The genes are TRBV20-1 and TRBJ2-3; TRBD1 might be the D (6 bases). This CDR3 comprises 14 residues. CDR1 DFQATT and CDR2 SNEGSKA come from the germline V gene (reference sequence). The V end was cut by 6 bases, the J end by 0 bases, with 13 bases between. CDR3 bases read: TGCAGTGCAAAGACAGGAGCTAGCACAGATACG. Translated, it gives CSAKTGASTDT. The complete CDR3 sequence is CSAKTGASTDTQYF.

This clone was found many times. Coverage ceases 3 residues before the CDR3 finishes, and the germline J gene fills in the end. The chain uses TRBV5-6 and TRBJ2-2; D is unresolved. This CDR3 contains 14 residues. Per germline, CDR1 SGHDT and CDR2 YYEEEE. Trimming stripped 7 bases from V and 1 base from J, with 11 bases between. The part of the CDR3 DNA that was read is TGTGCCAGCGGCCAAACCCGGAACACCGGGGAG. It codes for CASGQTRNTGE. In full, the CDR3 is CASGQTRNTGELFF.

This clone was counted many times. The CDR3 end lies 3 residues beyond the end of the read and is filled in from the germline J gene. This chain connects TRBV18 to TRBJ2-1; 11 bases agree with TRBD2. Per germline, CDR1 KGHSH and CDR2 LQKENI. The junction had 7 bases not matched to a gene; V was cut back by 4 bases and J by 8 bases. This CDR3 is 15 amino acids long. The CDR3 spells CASSRVAGGPDEQFF. Partial CDR3 DNA: TGTGCCAGCTCACGGGTAGCGGGAGGGCCCGATGAG.